The following is a TCR beta chain sequence with its context. The sample is drawn from a study of blood T cell repertoires in COVID-19. Per germline, CDR1 MNHEY and CDR2 SVGAGI. The CDR3 runs to 15 residues. V trimming: 2 bases; J trimming: 2 bases; junction bases outside the gene matches: 4. As processed by the authors: Nucleated cell number was recorded as an estimate derived from reference gene primer amplification. Data came from immunoSEQ multiplex PCR; TCRdb stores just in-frame clones and leaves some out. D and trimming come from the DNA, and the V and J calls and clone size come from that table. Here the sample spans 150,000 to 200,000 clones, over 80% being singletons.

The chain carries TRBV6-5 and TRBJ2-3; 7 bases map to TRBD2. The TCR was taken from a woman aged 40 to 50 with COVID-19, enrolled during active disease. The sequencing input was peripheral blood. CDR3 nucleotides: TGTGCCAGCAGTTACGGCGGGGGACTCACAGATACGCAGTATTTT. It translates to CASSYGGGLTDTQYF.